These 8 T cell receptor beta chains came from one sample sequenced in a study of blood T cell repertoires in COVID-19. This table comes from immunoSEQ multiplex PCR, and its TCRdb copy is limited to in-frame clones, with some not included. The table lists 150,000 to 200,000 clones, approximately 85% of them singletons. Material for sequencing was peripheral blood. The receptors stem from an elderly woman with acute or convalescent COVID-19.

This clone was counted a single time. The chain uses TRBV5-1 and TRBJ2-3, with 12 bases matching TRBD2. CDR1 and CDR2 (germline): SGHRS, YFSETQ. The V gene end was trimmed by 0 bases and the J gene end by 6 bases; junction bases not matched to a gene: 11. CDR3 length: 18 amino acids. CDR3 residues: CASSLGLAGAFRRDTQYF. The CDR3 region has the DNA TGCGCCAGCAGCTTGGGACTAGCGGGGGCTTTTCGGAGGGATACGCAGTATTTT.

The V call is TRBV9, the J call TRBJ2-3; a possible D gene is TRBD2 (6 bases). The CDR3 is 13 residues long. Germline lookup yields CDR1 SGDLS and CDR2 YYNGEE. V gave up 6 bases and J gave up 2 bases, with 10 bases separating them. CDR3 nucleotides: TGTGCCAGCACGGAGGGGCCCACAGATACGCAGTATTTT. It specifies CASTEGPTDTQYF.

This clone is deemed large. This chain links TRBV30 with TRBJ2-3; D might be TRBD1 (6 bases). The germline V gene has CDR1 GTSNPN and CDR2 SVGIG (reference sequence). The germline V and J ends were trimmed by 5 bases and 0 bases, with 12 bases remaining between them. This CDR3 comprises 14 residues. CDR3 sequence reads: CAWPQGRSTDTQYF. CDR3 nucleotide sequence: TGTGCCTGGCCACAGGGTCGGAGCACAGATACGCAGTATTTT.

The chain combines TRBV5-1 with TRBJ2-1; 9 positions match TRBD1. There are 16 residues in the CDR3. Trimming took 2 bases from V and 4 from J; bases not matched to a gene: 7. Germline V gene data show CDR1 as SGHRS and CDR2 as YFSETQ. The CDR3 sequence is CASSFGLDRGYNEQFF. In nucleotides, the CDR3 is TGCGCCAGCAGCTTTGGGCTGGACAGGGGTTACAATGAGCAGTTCTTC.

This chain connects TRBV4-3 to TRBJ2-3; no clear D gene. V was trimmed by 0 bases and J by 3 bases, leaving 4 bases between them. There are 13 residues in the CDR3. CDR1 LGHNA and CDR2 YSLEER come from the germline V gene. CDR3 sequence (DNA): TGCGCCAGCAGCCAAGACTTTACAGATACGCAGTATTTT. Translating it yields CASSQDFTDTQYF.

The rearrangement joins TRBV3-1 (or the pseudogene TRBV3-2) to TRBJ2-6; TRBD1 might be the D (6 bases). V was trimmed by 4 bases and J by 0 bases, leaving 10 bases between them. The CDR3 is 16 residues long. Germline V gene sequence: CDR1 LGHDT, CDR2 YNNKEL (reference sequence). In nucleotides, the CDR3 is TGTGCCAGCAGCCGGGACACGAACTCTGGGGCCAACGTCCTGACTTTC. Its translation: CASSRDTNSGANVLTF.

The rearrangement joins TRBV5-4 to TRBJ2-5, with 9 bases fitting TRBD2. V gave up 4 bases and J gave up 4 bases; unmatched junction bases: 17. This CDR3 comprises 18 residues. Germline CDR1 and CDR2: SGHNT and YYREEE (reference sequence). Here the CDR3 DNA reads TGTGCCAGCAGCCCCGTGGGGGCTAGCGGGGCTTCGGGAGAGACCCAGTACTTC. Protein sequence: CASSPVGASGASGETQYF.

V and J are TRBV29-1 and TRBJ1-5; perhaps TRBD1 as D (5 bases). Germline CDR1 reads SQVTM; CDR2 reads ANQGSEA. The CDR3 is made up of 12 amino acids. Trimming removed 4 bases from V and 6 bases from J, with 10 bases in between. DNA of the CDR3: TGCAGCGTTGGGCAGGGAGGTCAGCCCCAGCATTTT. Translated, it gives CSVGQGGQPQHF.